These 3 T cell receptor beta chains share one sample of origin, sequenced in a study of blood T cells in healthy people across ages. Using a J-beta primer mix together with a sample-barcoded 5' primer, a second PCR was run for roughly 6 to 12 cycles. TCRdb re-derived calls from the 5' RACE reads in MiXCR, one entry per CDR3 protein. Altogether fewer than 600,000 distinct CDR3 sequences are present, roughly a quarter being singletons, with the ten largest covering 3% to 4%. The same data also contributed to another study, on T cells of mothers and their children.

The specimen was blood. The origin of the receptors is a boy between 2 and 10 years old in good health.

V is TRBV7-9 and J is TRBJ2-6; no clear D gene. Trimming removed 10 bases at V and 2 bases at J, with 9 bases between. CDR1 is SEHNR and CDR2 is FQNEAQ in the germline V gene (reference sequence). There are 13 residues in the CDR3. The CDR3 here is CATCIAGANVLTF. CDR3 nucleotides: TGTGCCACATGCATCGCTGGGGCCAACGTCCTGACTTTC. Variable domain in full (rest from reference TRBV7-9 and TRBJ2-6): DTGVSQNPRHKITKRGQNVTFRCDPISEHNRLYWYRQTLGQGPEFLTYFQNEAQLEKSRLLSDRFSAERPKGSFSTLEIQRTEQGDSAMYLCATCIAGANVLTFGAGSRLTVL.

Written as DNA, the CDR3 is TGCAGCGTTGAAGACGGTCACGGAACCCAGTACTTC. It yields the protein CSVEDGHGTQYF. V gene TRBV29-1 combines with J gene TRBJ2-1; D not resolved. Near its end, the DNA agrees better with TRBJ2-5, so the J call may be wrong. CDR1 SQVTM and CDR2 ANQGSEA come from the germline V gene. The CDR3 is 12 residues long.

As DNA, the CDR3 is TGTGCCTGGAGCAGGAACAGGGGGGAGACCCAGTACTTC. Protein: CAWSRNRGETQYF. This sequence joins TRBV30 and TRBJ2-5, with 8 bases fitting TRBD1. V lost 3 bases and J lost 5; bases outside the gene matches: 5. The length of the CDR3 is 13 residues. Germline CDR1 GTSNPN, CDR2 SVGIG (reference sequence).